This TCR beta chain was sequenced in a study of spatial heterogeneity in lung cancer. At least ten counts were recorded for this clonotype. TCRdb analysed the 5' RACE reads with MiXCR anew, one entry per CDR3 protein. The top ten clones hold 25% of a sample with about 26,000 distinct CDR3 sequences, 10% to 15% of them seen once. Per germline, CDR1 SGDLS and CDR2 YYNGEE. V was clipped by 5 bases and J by 4 bases; unmatched bases: 10. CDR3 length: 15 residues. Time point noted: sample taken at primary tumor resection. Unsorted whole RNA samples from tumor, nontumor lung or frozen PBMC were sequenced. The V call is TRBV9, the J call TRBJ2-3; 7 bases align to TRBD1. The source was PBMCs, collected at surgery. This receptor was obtained from a female donor with early-stage non-small cell lung cancer. The CDR3 sequence is CASRRRDSLSDTQYF. DNA for the CDR3: TGTGCCAGCAGGCGCCGGGACAGCTTGTCAGATACGCAGTATTTT. The variable domain in full, with the rest retrieved from reference TRBV9 and TRBJ2-3, is DSGVTQTPKHLITATGQRVTLRCSPRSGDLSVYWYQQSLDQGLQFLIQYYNGEERAKGNILERFSAQQFPDLHSELNLSSLELGDSALYFCASRRRDSLSDTQYFGPGTRLTVL.